This T cell receptor (beta chain) was identified in a study of molecular identifiers for immune sequencing clone quantification (dated by TCRdb to 2016 to 2019). Regarding the study in general: For a replicate experiment, RNA from roughly 21,000 or 96,000 naive CD8 T cells was divided into five aliquots, and four of the five aliquots were sequenced. This methods study used CD8 T cells to benchmark TCR RNA copy counting and molecular-identifier clustering-based TCR repertoire sequencing (MIDCIRS). What the study reported, not specific to this receptor: Highly expanded clone sizes could be underestimated because identical TCR molecules may share a barcode. Spiked-in Jurkat TCR RNA equivalent to a single cell was reported to be detectable even among 850,000 to 1,000,000 naive CD8 T cells. Clones above 20 RNA copies held over 97% of molecules in CMV-specific effector cells but under 1% in naive cells. Spiked-in Jurkat TCR RNA (10 copies' worth), which is not part of the donor repertoire, was contained in the naive libraries. Modeling estimated 2.5 to 3.5 recovered TCR RNA copies per cell, compared with about ten by digital PCR, which implies 25% to 30% capture efficiency. When barcode sub-clustering was omitted, TCR diversity was inflated by chimeric consensus sequences, with chimeras reaching as high as 47%.

Concerning this clonotype itself: It has no known antigen specificity. No base-level quality is on record; no much larger clone is a single base apart.

Libraries of naive CD8 T cells were built from approximately 22,000 to 940,000 sorted cells, with 10%, 30% or 50% of the purified RNA used. Naive CD8 T cells were FACS-sorted as CD8+CD4-CCR7+CD45RA+ on a BD FACSAria II into RLT Plus buffer. Detection sensitivity was tested by spiking Jurkat RNA equal to fewer than twelve TCR copies' worth into samples containing about 17,000-1,000,000 naive CD8 T cells. Enrichment of CD8 T cells was performed with RosetteSep CD8+ T Cell Enrichment Cocktail and Ficoll-Paque, after which ACK red cell lysis was carried out. The library was obtained by PCR. The sequencer was a NextSeq 500. Bulk TCR libraries were made following a previously described method, with the TCR primers given in Table S5. Purification of total RNA was performed with the Qiagen AllPrep DNA/RNA kit. Before analysis, reads from multiple sequencing runs of the same library were pooled. The authors processed their data as follows. Reads were retained only if an exact TCR constant sequence was present, and the retained reads were trimmed to 150 nt and grouped according to their 12-nt molecular barcodes. Within each barcode group, reads were sub-clustered at a 15% Levenshtein threshold, and quality-weighted consensus sequences were built per RNA molecule. Non-functional sequences were removed, as were lower-count sequences one edit away from another. Barcode sub-clusters with fewer than 20% of the maximum read count were removed, based on fitting two negative binomial distributions. TCRdb's own reprocessing of the public reads used fastp at Q25 and MiXCR and kept productive beta chains. Rows are unified per CDR3 protein, each entry keeping the most common DNA and genes. TCRdb, not the authors, supplied the V and J calls. The sample data list around 480,000 distinct CDR3 sequences, and roughly 26% of these were observed just once. The top ten hold roughly 0.79% of the sample.

The CDR3, from cysteine to phenylalanine, totals 15 residues. Solely the CDR3 DNA is kept, with 45 bases framed from the first base. The CDR1 and CDR2 encoded by the germline V gene are MGHDK and SYGVNS. Germline trimming amounts to 8 bases on V and 2 bases on J, with 7 as the count of junction bases outside the gene matches. The material sequenced was naive CD8+ T cells from blood, with Jurkat cell RNA spiked in. The cell subset or site label, read with the paper, signifies: FACS-sorted CD8+CD4-CCR7+CD45RA+ naive T cells. The rearrangement joined TRBV25-1 to TRBJ2-2; 8 bases in between match TRBD2. This TCR was recovered from a human donor in good health. Some libraries in this study had Jurkat cell RNA spiked in. The DNA sequence is given as TGTGCCAGCGGTCTCACTAGCGGAAACACCGGGGAGCTGTTTTTT. The translation is CASGLTSGNTGELFF.